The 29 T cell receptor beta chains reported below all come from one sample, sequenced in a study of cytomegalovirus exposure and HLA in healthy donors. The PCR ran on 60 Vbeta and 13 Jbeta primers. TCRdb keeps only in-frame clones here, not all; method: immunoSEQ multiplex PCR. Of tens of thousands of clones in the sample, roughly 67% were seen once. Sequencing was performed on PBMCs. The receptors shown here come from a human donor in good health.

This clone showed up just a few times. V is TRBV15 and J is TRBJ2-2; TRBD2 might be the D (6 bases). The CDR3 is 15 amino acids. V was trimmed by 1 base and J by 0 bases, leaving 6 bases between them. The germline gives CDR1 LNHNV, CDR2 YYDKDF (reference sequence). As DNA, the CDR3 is TGTGCCACCAGCAGAGGGGGGGCGAACACCGGGGAGCTGTTTTTT. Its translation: CATSRGGANTGELFF.

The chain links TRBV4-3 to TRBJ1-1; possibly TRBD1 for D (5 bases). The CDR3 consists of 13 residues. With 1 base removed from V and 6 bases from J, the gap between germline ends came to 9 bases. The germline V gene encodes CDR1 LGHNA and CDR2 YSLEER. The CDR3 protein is CASSQAGGAEAFF. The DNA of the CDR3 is TGCGCCAGCAGCCAAGCGGGGGGGGCTGAAGCTTTCTTT.

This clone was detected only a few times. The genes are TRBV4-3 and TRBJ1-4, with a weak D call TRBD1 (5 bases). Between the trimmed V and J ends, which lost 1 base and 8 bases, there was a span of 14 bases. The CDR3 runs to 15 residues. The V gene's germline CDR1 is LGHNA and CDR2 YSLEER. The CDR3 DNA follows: TGCGCCAGCAGCCAAGTAGGCCAGGGCGAGGAAAAACTGTTTTTT. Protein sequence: CASSQVGQGEEKLFF.

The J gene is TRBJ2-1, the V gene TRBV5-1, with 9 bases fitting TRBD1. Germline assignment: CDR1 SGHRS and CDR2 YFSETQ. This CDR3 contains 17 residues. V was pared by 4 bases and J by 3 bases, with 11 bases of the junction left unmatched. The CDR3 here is CASSPGPDRGGYNEQFF. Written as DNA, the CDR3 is TGCGCCAGCAGCCCGGGGCCGGACAGGGGAGGCTACAATGAGCAGTTCTTC.

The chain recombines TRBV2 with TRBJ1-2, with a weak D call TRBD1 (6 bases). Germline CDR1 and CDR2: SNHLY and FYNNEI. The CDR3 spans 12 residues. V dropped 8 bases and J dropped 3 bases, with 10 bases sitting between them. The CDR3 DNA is TGTGCCAGCTCACAGGGTGACTATGGCTACACCTTC. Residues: CASSQGDYGYTF.

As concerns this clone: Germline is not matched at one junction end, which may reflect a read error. Written as DNA, the CDR3 is TGTGCCAGCAGCGGCGGGGGCGAAGGCACTGAAGATTTCTTT. It translates to CASSGGGEGTEDFF. The chain couples TRBV9 to TRBJ1-1; possibly TRBD1 for D (6 bases). The germline V gene has CDR1 SGDLS and CDR2 YYNGEE. This CDR3 contains 14 residues.

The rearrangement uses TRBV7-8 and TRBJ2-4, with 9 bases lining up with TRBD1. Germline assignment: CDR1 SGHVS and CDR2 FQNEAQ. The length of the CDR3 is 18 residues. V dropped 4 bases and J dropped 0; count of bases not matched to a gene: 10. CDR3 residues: CASSSTGGGGQAKNIQYF. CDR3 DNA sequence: TGTGCCAGCAGCTCTACAGGGGGCGGTGGGCAAGCCAAAAACATTCAGTACTTC.

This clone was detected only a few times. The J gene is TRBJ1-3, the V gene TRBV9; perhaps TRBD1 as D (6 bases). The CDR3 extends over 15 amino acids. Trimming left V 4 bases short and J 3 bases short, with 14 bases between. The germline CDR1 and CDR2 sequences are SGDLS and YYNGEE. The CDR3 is CASSPVRGLGNTIYF. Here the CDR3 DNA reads TGTGCCAGCAGCCCGGTGCGGGGGCTTGGAAACACCATATATTTT. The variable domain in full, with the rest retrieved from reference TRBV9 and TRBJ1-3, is DSGVTQTPKHLITATGQRVTLRCSPRSGDLSVYWYQQSLDQGLQFLIQYYNGEERAKGNILERFSAQQFPDLHSELNLSSLELGDSALYFCASSPVRGLGNTIYFGEGSWLTVV.

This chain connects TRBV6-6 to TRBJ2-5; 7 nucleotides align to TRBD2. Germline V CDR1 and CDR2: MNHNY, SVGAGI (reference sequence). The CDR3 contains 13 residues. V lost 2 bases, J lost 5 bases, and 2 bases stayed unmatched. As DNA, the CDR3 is TGTGCCAGCAGTTACGGGAGGGCCGAGACCCAGTACTTC. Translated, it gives CASSYGRAETQYF.

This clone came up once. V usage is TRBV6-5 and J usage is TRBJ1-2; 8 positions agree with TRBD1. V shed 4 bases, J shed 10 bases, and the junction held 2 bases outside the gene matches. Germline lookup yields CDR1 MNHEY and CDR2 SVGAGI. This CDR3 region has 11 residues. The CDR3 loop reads CASSSQGDYTF. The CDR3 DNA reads TGTGCCAGCAGTTCACAGGGGGACTACACCTTC.

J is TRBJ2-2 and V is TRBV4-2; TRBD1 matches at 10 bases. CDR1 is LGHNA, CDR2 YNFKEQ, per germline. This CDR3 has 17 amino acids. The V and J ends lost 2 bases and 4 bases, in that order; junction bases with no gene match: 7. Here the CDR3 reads CASSQTGQGEGTGELFF. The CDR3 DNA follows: TGTGCCAGCAGCCAAACCGGACAGGGGGAGGGCACCGGGGAGCTGTTTTTT.

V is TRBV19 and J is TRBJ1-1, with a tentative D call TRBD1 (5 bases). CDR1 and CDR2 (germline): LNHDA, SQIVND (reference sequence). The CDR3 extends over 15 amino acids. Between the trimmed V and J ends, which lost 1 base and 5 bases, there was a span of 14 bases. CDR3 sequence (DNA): TGTGCCAGTAGTATAGCCCCGGGGGGGGAAACTGAAGCTTTCTTT. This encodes CASSIAPGGETEAFF. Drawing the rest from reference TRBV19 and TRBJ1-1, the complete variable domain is DGGITQSPKYLFRKEGQNVTLSCEQNLNHDAMYWYRQDPGQGLRLIYYSQIVNDFQKGDIAEGYSVSREKKESFPLTVTSAQKNPTAFYLCASSIAPGGETEAFFGQGTRLTVV.

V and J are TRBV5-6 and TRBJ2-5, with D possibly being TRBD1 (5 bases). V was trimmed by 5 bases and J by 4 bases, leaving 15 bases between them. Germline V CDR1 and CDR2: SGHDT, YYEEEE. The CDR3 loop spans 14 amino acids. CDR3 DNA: TGTGCCAGCAGTTGGGTTGGCAGGGCAGAGACCCAGTACTTC. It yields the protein CASSWVGRAETQYF.

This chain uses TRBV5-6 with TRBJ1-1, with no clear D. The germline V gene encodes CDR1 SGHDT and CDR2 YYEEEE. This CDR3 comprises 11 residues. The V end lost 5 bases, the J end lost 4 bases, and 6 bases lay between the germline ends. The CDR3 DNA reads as TGTGCCAGCAGGCGGGGCACTGAAGCTTTCTTT. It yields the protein CASRRGTEAFF.

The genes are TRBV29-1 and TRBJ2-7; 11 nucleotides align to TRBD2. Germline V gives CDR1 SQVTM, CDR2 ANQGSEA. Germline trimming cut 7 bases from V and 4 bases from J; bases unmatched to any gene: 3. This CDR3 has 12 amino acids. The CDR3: CSARTSGYEQYF. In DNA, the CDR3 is TGCAGCGCTCGGACTAGCGGGTACGAGCAGTACTTC.

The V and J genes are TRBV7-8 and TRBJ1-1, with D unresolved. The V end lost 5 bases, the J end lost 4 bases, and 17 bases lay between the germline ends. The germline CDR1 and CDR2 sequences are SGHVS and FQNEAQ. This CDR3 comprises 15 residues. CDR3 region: CASSPTGVEGTEAFF. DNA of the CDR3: TGTGCCAGCAGCCCCACTGGGGTTGAGGGCACTGAAGCTTTCTTT.

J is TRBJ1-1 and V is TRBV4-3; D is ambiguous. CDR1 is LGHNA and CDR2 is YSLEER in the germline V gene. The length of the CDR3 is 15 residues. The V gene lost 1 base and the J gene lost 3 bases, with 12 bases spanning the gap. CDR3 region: CASSQVSPGDTEAFF. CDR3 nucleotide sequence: TGCGCCAGCAGCCAAGTATCCCCCGGGGACACTGAAGCTTTCTTT.

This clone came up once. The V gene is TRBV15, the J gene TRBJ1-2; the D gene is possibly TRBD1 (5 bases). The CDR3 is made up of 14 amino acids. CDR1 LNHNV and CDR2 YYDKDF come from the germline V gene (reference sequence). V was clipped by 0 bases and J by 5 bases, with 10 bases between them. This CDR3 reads CATSRDQGFYGYTF. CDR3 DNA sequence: TGTGCCACCAGCAGAGACCAGGGATTTTATGGCTACACCTTC.

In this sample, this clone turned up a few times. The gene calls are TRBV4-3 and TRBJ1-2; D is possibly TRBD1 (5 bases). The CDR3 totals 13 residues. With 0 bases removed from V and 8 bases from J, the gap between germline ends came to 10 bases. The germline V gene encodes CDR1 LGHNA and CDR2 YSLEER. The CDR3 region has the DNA TGCGCCAGCAGCCAAGAGCAGGGATTGGGCTACACCTTC. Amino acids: CASSQEQGLGYTF.

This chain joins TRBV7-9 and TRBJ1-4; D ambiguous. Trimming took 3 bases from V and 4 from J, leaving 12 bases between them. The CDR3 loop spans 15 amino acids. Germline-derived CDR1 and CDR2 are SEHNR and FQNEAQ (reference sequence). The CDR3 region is CASSFSGSFNEKLFF. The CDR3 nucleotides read TGTGCCAGCAGCTTTTCCGGGAGCTTTAATGAAAAACTGTTTTTT.

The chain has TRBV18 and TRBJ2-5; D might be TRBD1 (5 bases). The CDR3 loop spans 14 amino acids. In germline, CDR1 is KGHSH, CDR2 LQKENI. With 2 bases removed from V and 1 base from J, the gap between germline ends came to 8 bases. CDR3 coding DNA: TGTGCCAGCTCACCAGACAGAACCCAAGAGACCCAGTACTTC. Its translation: CASSPDRTQETQYF. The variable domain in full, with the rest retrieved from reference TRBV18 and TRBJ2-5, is NAGVMQNPRHLVRRRGQEARLRCSPMKGHSHVYWYRQLPEEGLKFMVYLQKENIIDESGMPKERFSAEFPKEGPSILRIQQVVRGDSAAYFCASSPDRTQETQYFGPGTRLLVL.

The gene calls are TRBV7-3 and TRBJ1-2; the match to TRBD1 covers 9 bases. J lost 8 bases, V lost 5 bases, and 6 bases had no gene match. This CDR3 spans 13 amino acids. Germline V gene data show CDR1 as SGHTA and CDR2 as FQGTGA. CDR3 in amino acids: CASSNRGQQGYTF. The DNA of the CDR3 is TGTGCCAGCAGCAACAGGGGGCAACAGGGCTACACCTTC.

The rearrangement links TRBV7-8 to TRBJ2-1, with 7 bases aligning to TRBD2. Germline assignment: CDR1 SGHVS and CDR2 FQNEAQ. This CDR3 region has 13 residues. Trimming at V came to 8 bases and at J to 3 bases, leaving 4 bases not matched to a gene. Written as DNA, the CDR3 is TGTGCCAGCGGGGCTAGCGGCTACAATGAGCAGTTCTTC. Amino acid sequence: CASGASGYNEQFF.

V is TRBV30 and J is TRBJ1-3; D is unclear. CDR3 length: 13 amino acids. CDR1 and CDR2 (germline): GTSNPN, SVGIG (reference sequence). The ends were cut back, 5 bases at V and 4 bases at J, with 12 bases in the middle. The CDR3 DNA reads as TGTGCCTGGTCGGGGTTCCTGGGAAACACCATATATTTT. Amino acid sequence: CAWSGFLGNTIYF.

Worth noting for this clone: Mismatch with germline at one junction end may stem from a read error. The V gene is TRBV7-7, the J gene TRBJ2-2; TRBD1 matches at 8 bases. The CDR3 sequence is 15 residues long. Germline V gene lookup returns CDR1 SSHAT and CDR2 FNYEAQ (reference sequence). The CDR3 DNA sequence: TGTGCTAGCAGCCCGGACAGGGTTAACACCGGGGAGCTGTTTTTT. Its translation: CASSPDRVNTGELFF.

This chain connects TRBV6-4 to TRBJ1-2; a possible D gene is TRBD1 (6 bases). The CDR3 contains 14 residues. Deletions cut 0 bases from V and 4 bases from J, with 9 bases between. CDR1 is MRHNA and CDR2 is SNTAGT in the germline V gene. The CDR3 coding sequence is TGTGCCAGCAGTGACTCAGGCAGGGGCTATGGCTACACCTTC. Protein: CASSDSGRGYGYTF.

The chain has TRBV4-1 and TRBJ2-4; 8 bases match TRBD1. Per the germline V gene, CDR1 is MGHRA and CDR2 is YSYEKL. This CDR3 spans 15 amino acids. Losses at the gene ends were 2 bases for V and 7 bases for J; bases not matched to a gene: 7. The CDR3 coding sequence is TGCGCCAGCAGCCAAAGTGGGACAGGCGGGAACATTCAGTACTTC. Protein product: CASSQSGTGGNIQYF.

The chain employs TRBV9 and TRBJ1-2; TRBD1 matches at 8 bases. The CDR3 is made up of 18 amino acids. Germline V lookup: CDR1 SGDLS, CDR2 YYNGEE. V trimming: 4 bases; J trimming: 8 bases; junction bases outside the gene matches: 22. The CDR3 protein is CASSTRPGARGRIGGYTF. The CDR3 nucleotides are TGTGCCAGCAGCACCCGGCCAGGGGCCAGGGGGCGAATTGGCGGCTACACCTTC. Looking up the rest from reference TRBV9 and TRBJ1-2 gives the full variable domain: DSGVTQTPKHLITATGQRVTLRCSPRSGDLSVYWYQQSLDQGLQFLIQYYNGEERAKGNILERFSAQQFPDLHSELNLSSLELGDSALYFCASSTRPGARGRIGGYTFGSGTRLTVV.

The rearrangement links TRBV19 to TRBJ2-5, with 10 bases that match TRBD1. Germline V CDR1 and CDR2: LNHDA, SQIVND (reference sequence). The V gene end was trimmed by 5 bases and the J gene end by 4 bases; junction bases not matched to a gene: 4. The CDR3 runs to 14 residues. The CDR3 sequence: CASSGTGVLETQYF. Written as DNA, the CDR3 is TGTGCCAGTAGTGGGACAGGGGTACTAGAGACCCAGTACTTC.